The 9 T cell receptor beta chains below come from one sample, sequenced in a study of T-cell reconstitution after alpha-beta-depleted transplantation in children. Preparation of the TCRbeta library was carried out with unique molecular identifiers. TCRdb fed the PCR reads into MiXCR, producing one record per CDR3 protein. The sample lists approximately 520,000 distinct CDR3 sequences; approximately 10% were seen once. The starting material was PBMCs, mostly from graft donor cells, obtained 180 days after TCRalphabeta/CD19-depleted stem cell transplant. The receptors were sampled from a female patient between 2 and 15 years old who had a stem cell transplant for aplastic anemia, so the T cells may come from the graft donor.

CDR3: CSARQGPYGYTF. The CDR3 DNA sequence: TGCAGTGCTAGACAGGGTCCCTATGGCTACACCTTC. This chain links TRBV20-1 with TRBJ1-2, with D possibly being TRBD1 (5 bases). Germline loops: CDR1 DFQATT, CDR2 SNEGSKA (reference sequence). This CDR3 comprises 12 residues. The ends were cut back, 2 bases at V and 4 bases at J, with 8 bases in the middle.

The DNA of the CDR3 is TGCAGTGCTAGGGGGACAGGGTATGGCTACACCTTC. Translating it yields CSARGTGYGYTF. The V call is TRBV20-1, the J call TRBJ1-2, with 9 bases lining up with TRBD1. With V trimmed by 3 bases and J by 5 bases, 1 base remained unmatched. This CDR3 region has 12 residues. Germline V gives CDR1 DFQATT, CDR2 SNEGSKA (reference sequence).

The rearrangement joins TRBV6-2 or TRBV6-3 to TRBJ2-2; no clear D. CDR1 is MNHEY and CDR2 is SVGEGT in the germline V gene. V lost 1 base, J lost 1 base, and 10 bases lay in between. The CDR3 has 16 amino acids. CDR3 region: CASSYWVPVNTGELFF. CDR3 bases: TGTGCCAGCAGTTACTGGGTACCCGTGAACACCGGGGAGCTGTTTTTT.

The CDR3 is CSARPPNGYTF. DNA for the CDR3: TGCAGTGCTAGACCTCCCAATGGCTACACCTTC. The gene calls are TRBV20-1 and TRBJ1-2; the D is unclear. Trimming cost V 2 bases and J 6 bases, with 7 bases left between them. CDR3 length: 11 amino acids. Germline V CDR1 and CDR2: DFQATT, SNEGSKA (reference sequence).

CDR3 sequence reads: CASSQDKVAGGPIEQFF. CDR3 nucleotide sequence: TGTGCCAGCAGCCAAGATAAGGTAGCGGGAGGGCCGATTGAGCAGTTCTTC. The rearrangement uses TRBV14 and TRBJ2-1; 11 bases are a match to TRBD2. V was pared by 0 bases and J by 9 bases, with 10 bases of the junction left unmatched. CDR3 size: 17 residues. From germline, CDR1 is SGHDN and CDR2 FVKESK.

This chain's CDR3 is CASSSYRVGGQETQYF. The CDR3 region has the DNA TGTGCCAGCAGTTCGTACAGGGTAGGGGGACAAGAGACCCAGTACTTC. The chain has TRBV27 and TRBJ2-5; D might be TRBD1 (6 bases). The germline V gene encodes CDR1 MNHEY and CDR2 SMNVEV (reference sequence). This CDR3 spans 16 amino acids. V was pared by 4 bases and J by 2 bases, with 17 bases between.

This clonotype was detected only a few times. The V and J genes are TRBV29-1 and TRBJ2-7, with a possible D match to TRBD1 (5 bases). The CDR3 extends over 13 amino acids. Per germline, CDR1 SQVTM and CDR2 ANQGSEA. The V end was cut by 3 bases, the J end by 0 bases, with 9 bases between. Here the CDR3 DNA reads TGCAGCGTTGATACAGGCAACTCCTACGAGCAGTACTTC. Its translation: CSVDTGNSYEQYF.

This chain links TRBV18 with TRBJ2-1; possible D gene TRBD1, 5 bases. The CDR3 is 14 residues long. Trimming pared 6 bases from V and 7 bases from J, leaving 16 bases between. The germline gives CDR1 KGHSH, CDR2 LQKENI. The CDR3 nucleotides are TGTGCCAGCTCGAAAGGCGACAGTTGGAATGAGCAGTTCTTC. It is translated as CASSKGDSWNEQFF.

The CDR3 sequence is CASSAGDRNTDTQYF. CDR3 sequence (DNA): TGTGCCAGCAGCGCCGGGGACAGGAACACAGATACGCAGTATTTT. This chain links TRBV27 with TRBJ2-3, with 8 bases that match TRBD1. CDR1 MNHEY and CDR2 SMNVEV come from the germline V gene (reference sequence). The CDR3 is 15 residues long. J gave up 2 bases and V 6 bases, and 7 bases lay outside the gene matches.